This T cell receptor beta chain was sequenced in a study of sequential checkpoint blockade in melanoma. Across the whole study: Both treatment sequences were followed by maintenance nivolumab. TCRbeta immunosequencing was performed on DNA from around 96 pretreatment melanoma tumor samples. Matched biopsies came pretreatment and at week 13 for about 24 patients.

Some clones are missing from TCRdb's copy, which holds only in-frame ones; the method was immunoSEQ multiplex PCR. The sample lists roughly 1,700 clones; under 30% were seen once. The treatment: randomized to nivolumab then ipilimumab (arm A) or the reverse (arm B). This clone was counted only a few times. The CDR3 has 13 amino acids. Unmatched junction bases numbered 5, after V lost 6 bases and J lost 4 bases. The chain carries TRBV23-1 and TRBJ2-5, with 7 bases fitting TRBD2. TRBV23-1 is labeled an ORF, and its function is uncertain. This specimen was tumor tissue (inferred from file names), taken from a patient given nivolumab and ipilimumab in sequence. The sequence derives from a human donor with melanoma. In nucleotides, the CDR3 is TGCGCCAGCAGCTTGTCGGGGGGAGAGACCCAGTACTTC. Translating gives CASSLSGGETQYF.